The next 28 T cell receptor beta chains were all read from a single sample in a study of blood T cell repertoires in COVID-19. The data were produced by immunoSEQ multiplex PCR, yet TCRdb's version contains in-frame clones alone and is incomplete. The data hold 250,000 or so clones, with 85% to 90% observed a single time. Material for sequencing was peripheral blood. The receptors shown here come from a woman aged 70-85 years with active or convalescent COVID-19.

The genes are TRBV2 and TRBJ2-5; TRBD2 aligns across 9 bases. The CDR3 contains 14 residues. J was trimmed by 5 bases and V by 5 bases; bases with no gene match: 6. In germline, CDR1 is SNHLY, CDR2 FYNNEI. CDR3 in amino acids: CASSNLAGRETQYF. CDR3 bases: TGTGCCAGCAGTAATCTAGCGGGGAGGGAGACCCAGTACTTC.

This chain joins TRBV19 and TRBJ1-6; a weak D match, TRBD1 (6 bases). Trimming left V 5 bases short and J 7 bases short, with 12 bases between. The CDR3 is made up of 14 amino acids. The V gene's germline CDR1 is LNHDA and CDR2 SQIVND (reference sequence). In nucleotides, the CDR3 is TGTGCCAGTAGTCAACAGGGCCTGAATTCACCCCTCCACTTT. Translation: CASSQQGLNSPLHF.

The chain is built from TRBV7-2 and TRBJ2-7; possibly TRBD2 for D (5 bases). V shed 3 bases and J shed 8 bases, with 11 bases lying between them. Germline V gene lookup returns CDR1 SGHTA and CDR2 FQGNSA. The CDR3 has 12 amino acids. The CDR3 protein is CASSFPGGQQYF. The CDR3 DNA sequence: TGTGCCAGCAGCTTCCCCGGAGGACAGCAGTACTTC.

The chain joins TRBV24-1 to TRBJ2-2; 10 nucleotides align to TRBD1. There are 15 residues in the CDR3. CDR1 is KGHDR and CDR2 is SFDVKD in the germline V gene. Trimming at V came to 9 bases and at J to 4 bases, leaving 7 bases not matched to a gene. The CDR3 spells CATGGGTGATGELFF. CDR3 sequence (DNA): TGTGCCACCGGGGGGGGGACAGGGGCCACCGGGGAGCTGTTTTTT.

V and J are TRBV9 and TRBJ2-3; D possibly corresponds to TRBD2 (5 bases). CDR3 length: 14 amino acids. Deletions cut 3 bases from V and 2 bases from J, with 10 bases between. Germline V gene sequence: CDR1 SGDLS, CDR2 YYNGEE. Here the CDR3 reads CASSASGFTDTQYF. In DNA, the CDR3 is TGTGCCAGCAGCGCCTCGGGATTCACAGATACGCAGTATTTT.

The chain carries TRBV5-6 and TRBJ2-7; no firm D call. Trimming left V 0 bases short and J 3 bases short, with 7 bases between. This CDR3 comprises 13 residues. Germline V CDR1 and CDR2: SGHDT, YYEEEE. In DNA, the CDR3 is TGTGCCAGCAGCTTGGGACACCTCTACGAGCAGTACTTC. As protein: CASSLGHLYEQYF.

The rearrangement uses TRBV29-1 and TRBJ2-2; possibly TRBD1 for D (6 bases). The CDR3 consists of 15 residues. Germline values: CDR1 SQVTM, CDR2 ANQGSEA. V lost 3 bases and J lost 2, with 13 bases in between. CDR3 coding DNA: TGCAGCGTTGATCAAACCGGGACAAACACCGGGGAGCTGTTTTTT. Its protein product is CSVDQTGTNTGELFF.

This chain joins TRBV12-3 or TRBV12-4 and TRBJ2-7; 7 bases are shared with TRBD2. V lost 5 bases to trimming and J lost 6 bases; unmatched junction nucleotides: 4. The CDR3 runs 12 residues. The CDR3 region is CASSRGGIEQYF. The CDR3 DNA reads as TGTGCCAGCAGTAGGGGAGGGATCGAGCAGTACTTC.

The chain is built from TRBV11-3 and TRBJ1-1; the D gene is possibly TRBD1 (6 bases). The germline V and J ends were trimmed by 4 bases and 6 bases, with 15 bases remaining between them. In germline, CDR1 is SGHNT, CDR2 YENEEA. The CDR3 is 14 amino acids. The CDR3 DNA follows: TGTGCCAGCAGCTCAAGGGGGGGGCTGGCTGAAGCTTTCTTT. It yields the protein CASSSRGGLAEAFF.

The rearrangement links TRBV5-1 to TRBJ2-7, with D perhaps TRBD2 (6 bases). Germline V gene lookup returns CDR1 SGHRS and CDR2 YFSETQ. Trimming cost V 6 bases and J 3 bases, with 16 bases left between them. The CDR3 contains 14 residues. The CDR3 here is CASTRAQEGYEQYF. The CDR3 DNA follows: TGCGCCAGCACCCGAGCTCAGGAGGGCTACGAGCAGTACTTC.

The chain links TRBV5-4 to TRBJ2-3, with 7 nucleotides matching TRBD1. The CDR3 spans 14 residues. The J segment lost 4 bases and the V segment lost 4 bases, leaving 6 bases of the junction unmatched. Looked up from germline, CDR1 is SGHNT and CDR2 is YYREEE (reference sequence). The CDR3 sequence is CASSDPGGADTQYF. For the CDR3, the DNA is TGTGCCAGCAGCGACCCAGGGGGAGCAGATACGCAGTATTTT.

This chain links TRBV11-2 with TRBJ1-6; D possibly corresponds to TRBD1 (5 bases). In germline, CDR1 is SGHAT, CDR2 FQNNGV. The V end lost 3 bases, the J end lost 1 base, and 16 bases lay between the germline ends. CDR3 size: 18 residues. The CDR3 nucleotides are TGTGCCAGCAGCTTGCAGGGCGGGGGTCGGTCCTATAATTCACCCCTCCACTTT. It translates to CASSLQGGGRSYNSPLHF.

The J gene is TRBJ2-5, the V gene TRBV2, with 11 bases aligning to TRBD2. The length of the CDR3 is 15 residues. From germline, CDR1 is SNHLY and CDR2 FYNNEI. V shed 5 bases and J 5 bases; nucleotides not matched to a gene: 7. The CDR3 loop is CASSIRSGGAETQYF. Written as DNA, the CDR3 is TGTGCCAGCAGTATCCGTAGCGGGGGGGCGGAGACCCAGTACTTC.

The chain has TRBV7-2 and TRBJ1-2; TRBD1 matches at 10 bases. CDR1 and CDR2 from the germline V gene are SGHTA and FQGNSA. The CDR3 covers 14 residues. Trimming cost V 1 base and J 8 bases; bases outside gene matches: 4. In DNA, the CDR3 is TGTGCCAGCAGCTTAGTGGACAGGGGGAAAGGCTACACCTTC. Translating gives CASSLVDRGKGYTF.

In its sample, this clone was seen many times. The chain uses TRBV24-1 and TRBJ2-7, with TRBD1 identical over 9 bases. This CDR3 comprises 16 residues. Germline V gene data show CDR1 as KGHDR and CDR2 as SFDVKD. V shed 3 bases and J 3 bases; nucleotides not matched to a gene: 8. DNA for the CDR3: TGTGCCACCAGTGATCCCTCCGACAGGGGGGTCTACGAGCAGTACTTC. As protein: CATSDPSDRGVYEQYF.

This chain links TRBV4-3 with TRBJ1-3, with a tentative D call TRBD1 (5 bases). V gave up 0 bases and J gave up 0 bases, with 9 bases separating them. This CDR3 is 16 amino acids long. Per germline, CDR1 LGHNA and CDR2 YSLEER. CDR3 nucleotide sequence: TGCGCCAGCAGCCAAGACAGGGCGAACTCTGGAAACACCATATATTTT. This translates into CASSQDRANSGNTIYF.

The chain is built from TRBV12-3 or TRBV12-4 and TRBJ1-1; D gene uncertain. The length of the CDR3 is 11 residues. The V gene lost 3 bases and the J gene lost 8 bases, with 7 bases spanning the gap. The CDR3 DNA reads TGTGCCAGCAGTTTGTCCCGGGAAGCTTTCTTT. Residues: CASSLSREAFF.

This chain connects TRBV9 to TRBJ1-5; 12 bases agree with TRBD1. Germline V CDR1 and CDR2: SGDLS, YYNGEE. The V and J ends lost 0 bases and 5 bases, in that order; junction bases with no gene match: 6. The CDR3 consists of 17 residues. CDR3 DNA: TGTGCCAGCAGCGTAGTAGGGACAGGGGGCTTCGATCAGCCCCAGCATTTT. Translating gives CASSVVGTGGFDQPQHF.

The genes are TRBV5-1 and TRBJ2-5, with 7 bases fitting TRBD2. The CDR3 runs to 16 residues. The V segment lost 0 bases and the J segment 4 bases; nucleotides outside the gene matches: 9. The germline CDR1 and CDR2 sequences are SGHRS and YFSETQ. The CDR3 DNA follows: TGCGCCAGCAGCTTGGCCCCGCAGGGAGGGCTAGAGACCCAGTACTTC. Translation: CASSLAPQGGLETQYF.

V gene TRBV28 combines with J gene TRBJ1-1, with D uncertain. V lost 3 bases to trimming and J lost 8 bases, with 10 bases between them. CDR1 and CDR2 (germline): MDHEN, SYDVKM. CDR3 length: 12 amino acids. The chain's CDR3 is CASSLSVKEAFF. In nucleotides, the CDR3 is TGTGCCAGCAGTTTGTCTGTAAAAGAAGCTTTCTTT.

The J gene is TRBJ2-4, the V gene TRBV7-9; 8 bases agree with TRBD1. In germline, CDR1 is SEHNR, CDR2 FQNEAQ (reference sequence). The CDR3 spans 11 residues. Unmatched junction bases numbered 1, after V lost 6 bases and J lost 9 bases. The CDR3 sequence: CASRQGGIQYF. CDR3 nucleotides: TGTGCCAGCAGACAGGGGGGCATTCAGTACTTC.

The chain links TRBV6-5 to TRBJ1-2; weak D call: TRBD1 (5 bases). V lost 6 bases to trimming and J lost 4 bases, with 12 bases between them. From germline, CDR1 is MNHEY and CDR2 SVGAGI. The CDR3 consists of 13 residues. CDR3 coding DNA: TGTGCCAGCAGGGGGGGAGGGGCCTATGGCTACACCTTC. Encoded protein: CASRGGGAYGYTF.

The chain carries TRBV5-4 and TRBJ2-2; D may be TRBD2 (5 bases). Trimming pared 2 bases from V and 6 bases from J, leaving 14 bases between. Germline CDR1 SGHNT, CDR2 YYREEE (reference sequence). The CDR3 is made up of 15 amino acids. The CDR3 is CASSLSGPQPGELFF. Here the CDR3 DNA reads TGTGCCAGCAGCTTAAGCGGCCCGCAGCCCGGGGAGCTGTTTTTT.

The chain employs TRBV11-2 and TRBJ2-1; D ambiguous. Germline CDR1 is SGHAT and CDR2 is FQNNGV. The V and J ends lost 5 bases and 11 bases respectively, with 13 bases between them. The CDR3 runs 12 residues. In DNA, the CDR3 is TGTGCCAGCAGCCCCCAAGAGGTGAAGCAGTTCTTC. It codes for CASSPQEVKQFF.

The chain recombines TRBV12-3 or TRBV12-4 with TRBJ1-4; D gene unclear. The CDR3 spans 13 residues. V lost 2 bases to trimming and J lost 7 bases, with 8 bases between them. Here the CDR3 reads CASSLQVGEKLFF. DNA for the CDR3: TGTGCCAGCAGTTTACAGGTCGGTGAAAAACTGTTTTTT.

V and J are TRBV18 and TRBJ1-1, with D possibly being TRBD1 (5 bases). V was pared by 3 bases and J by 0 bases, with 14 bases between. Germline V lookup: CDR1 KGHSH, CDR2 LQKENI. This CDR3 is 16 amino acids long. For the CDR3, the DNA is TGTGCCAGCTCACCCCTCCCACAGGAGATGAACACTGAAGCTTTCTTT. Protein sequence: CASSPLPQEMNTEAFF.

This chain connects TRBV5-6 to TRBJ1-3; D might be TRBD1 (5 bases). This CDR3 comprises 17 residues. Per the germline V gene, CDR1 is SGHDT and CDR2 is YYEEEE. V shed 0 bases and J shed 4 bases, with 17 bases lying between them. CDR3 in amino acids: CASSLGRDSNLGNTIYF. DNA of the CDR3: TGTGCCAGCAGCTTGGGCCGCGACAGCAATCTCGGAAACACCATATATTTT.

The chain uses TRBV11-2 and TRBJ1-5; no clear D. This CDR3 region has 17 residues. Germline assignment: CDR1 SGHAT and CDR2 FQNNGV. V was shortened by 1 base and J by 0 bases, with 13 bases between the two germline ends. The CDR3 is CASSLGAGSYSNQPQHF. CDR3 nucleotide sequence: TGTGCCAGCAGCTTAGGGGCCGGTTCCTATAGCAATCAGCCCCAGCATTTT.